Listed below are T cell receptor beta chains from one sample, sequenced in a study of T cell changes during pregnancy in multiple sclerosis. TCRdb's copy holds only in-frame clones and misses some; the assay was immunoSEQ multiplex PCR. The table includes roughly 70,000 clones, over 75% detected once. Source: peripheral blood, taken in the third trimester of pregnancy. These receptors all come from a female donor with multiple sclerosis, enrolled in a pregnancy study. Both conserved end residues are part of each CDR3. D genes are given only for firm matches. The size entry is marked missing in some rows and otherwise reads once, few, many or a size class.

abundance	d_gene	v_gene	len	j_gene	CDR3aa	CDR3nt
-	-	TRBV12-5	16	TRBJ2-7	CASGLERATFSYEQYF	TGTGCTAGTGGTTTGGAGCGGGCCACCTTCTCCTACGAGCAGTACTTC
once	TRBD2	TRBV27	13	TRBJ2-7	CASRPGRGIEQYF	TGTGCCAGCAGGCCGGGGCGGGGGATCGAGCAGTACTTC
-	TRBD2	TRBV6-4	16	TRBJ2-3	CASSDSGGGTTDTQYF	TGTGCCAGCAGTGACTCGGGCGGGGGGACCACAGATACGCAGTATTTT
-	TRBD1	TRBV4-1	15	TRBJ2-1	CASSYIPGQHNEQFF	TGCGCCAGCAGCTACATTCCGGGACAGCACAATGAGCAGTTCTTC
-	-	TRBV7-9	13	TRBJ1-5	CASSLDRDQPQHF	TGTGCCAGCAGCCTTGACAGAGATCAGCCCCAGCATTTT
-	-	TRBV7-9	13	TRBJ2-5	CASSHSGQETQYF	TGTGCCAGCAGCCATAGCGGTCAAGAGACCCAGTACTTC
-	TRBD1	TRBV25-1	15	TRBJ1-5	CASVRRTGDNQPQHF	TGTGCCAGCGTTCGCCGGACAGGAGATAATCAGCCCCAGCATTTT
few	-	TRBV28	11	TRBJ1-1	CASTGDTEAFF	TGTGCCAGCACCGGGGACACTGAAGCTTTCTTT
-	-	TRBV30	14	TRBJ1-3	CAWKSSYSGNTIYF	TGTGCCTGGAAGAGTTCGTATTCGGGAAACACCATATATTTT
-	-	TRBV7-9	13	TRBJ2-7	CASSIGQPNEQYF	TGTGCCAGCAGCATTGGACAGCCTAACGAGCAGTACTTC
-	-	TRBV7-3	14	TRBJ2-3	CASSPLAHTDTQYF	TGTGCCAGCAGCCCACTAGCCCACACAGATACGCAGTATTTT
-	-	TRBV6-5	14	TRBJ2-7	CASSYRTGQNEQYF	TGTGCCAGCAGTTACAGAACAGGGCAAAACGAGCAGTACTTC
few	-	TRBV28	15	TRBJ2-7	CASSTRTDSSYEQYF	TGTGCCAGCAGTACCCGGACAGACAGCTCCTACGAGCAGTACTTC
-	-	TRBV19	15	TRBJ1-1	CASSIEVAGNTEAFF	TGTGCCAGTAGTATAGAGGTAGCGGGGAACACTGAAGCTTTCTTT
-	TRBD1	TRBV5-5	16	TRBJ1-5	CASSSARDSLNQPQHF	TGTGCCAGCAGCTCCGCCCGGGACAGCCTCAATCAGCCCCAGCATTTT
-	-	TRBV7-2	14	TRBJ1-4	CASSTRLGGEKLFF	TGTGCCAGCAGCACCCGCTTGGGGGGTGAAAAACTGTTTTTT
-	-	TRBV6-5	13	TRBJ1-1	CASSTSPGTEAFF	TGTGCCAGCAGTACCTCTCCGGGGACTGAAGCTTTCTTT
-	-	TRBV28	12	TRBJ2-1	CASSLRDTQQFF	TGTGCCAGCAGTTTAAGGGACACTCAGCAGTTCTTC
-	-	TRBV18	14	TRBJ1-1	CASSFGSPNTEAFF	TGTGCCAGCAGTTTCGGTTCCCCGAACACTGAAGCTTTCTTT
-	TRBD2	TRBV6-6	15	TRBJ2-1	CASRPGLAGLDEQFF	TGTGCCAGCAGGCCGGGACTAGCGGGATTGGATGAGCAGTTCTTC
once	-	TRBV30	12	TRBJ2-5	CACVPGQETQYF	TGTGCCTGTGTTCCGGGACAAGAGACCCAGTACTTC
once	TRBD2	TRBV27	14	TRBJ2-1	CASSFLAGYNEQFF	TGTGCCAGCAGTTTCTTAGCGGGATACAATGAGCAGTTCTTC
-	-	TRBV6-5	11	TRBJ1-1	CASSTNTEAFF	TGTGCCAGCAGCACAAACACTGAAGCTTTCTTT
-	TRBD2	TRBV5-1	15	TRBJ2-1	CASSLGTSSYNEQFF	TGCGCCAGCAGCTTGGGGACTAGTTCCTACAATGAGCAGTTCTTC